A selection of T cell receptor beta chains follows, all from one sample in a study of T cell changes during pregnancy in multiple sclerosis. Assay used: immunoSEQ multiplex PCR; TCRdb lists only in-frame clones, some missing. The table has under 75,000 clones, around 90% seen once; the top ten hold under 0.3%. The input for sequencing was CD4+ T cells from peripheral blood mononuclear cells, taken after pregnancy. These receptors all come from a female donor with multiple sclerosis, enrolled in a pregnancy study. CDR3s include the opening cysteine and the closing phenylalanine or tryptophan. The order of the fields is V gene, clone size, D gene, J gene, CDR3 protein, CDR3 DNA. A D gene is named only where the DNA matches it firmly. Only part of the rows carry a size: once, few, many, or a class if the clone is expanded.

v_call: TRBV10-3
clone_size: -
d_call: TRBD1
j_call: TRBJ2-7
cdr3_aa: CAISEAGQGANEQYF
cdr3_nt: TGTGCCATCAGTGAGGCAGGACAGGGGGCTAACGAGCAGTACTTC

v_call: TRBV2
clone_size: -
d_call: TRBD1
j_call: TRBJ1-6
cdr3_aa: CASKGTGGMDNSPLHF
cdr3_nt: TGTGCCAGCAAGGGAACAGGGGGAATGGATAATTCACCCCTCCACTTT

v_call: TRBV28
clone_size: -
d_call: TRBD2
j_call: TRBJ2-3
cdr3_aa: CASSGLAASTDTQYF
cdr3_nt: TGTGCCAGCAGTGGACTAGCGGCTAGCACAGATACGCAGTATTTT

v_call: TRBV5-5
clone_size: once
d_call: -
j_call: TRBJ2-1
cdr3_aa: CASSTYNEQFF
cdr3_nt: TGTGCCAGCAGCACTTACAATGAGCAGTTCTTC

v_call: TRBV4-2
clone_size: -
d_call: TRBD1
j_call: TRBJ2-4
cdr3_aa: CASSQVGQGVDIQYF
cdr3_nt: TGTGCCAGCAGCCAAGTGGGACAGGGCGTCGACATTCAGTACTTC

v_call: TRBV7-9
clone_size: -
d_call: TRBD1
j_call: TRBJ2-7
cdr3_aa: CASSFGGTGTYEQYF
cdr3_nt: TGTGCCAGCAGCTTCGGAGGGACAGGTACCTACGAGCAGTACTTC

v_call: TRBV19
clone_size: -
d_call: -
j_call: TRBJ2-6
cdr3_aa: CASRAGRSPGANVLTF
cdr3_nt: TGTGCCAGTAGGGCGGGACGGAGCCCGGGGGCCAACGTCCTGACTTTC

v_call: TRBV5-1
clone_size: -
d_call: -
j_call: TRBJ1-4
cdr3_aa: CASSLDVSPTNEKLFF
cdr3_nt: TGCGCCAGCAGCTTGGATGTGAGTCCAACTAATGAAAAACTGTTTTTT

v_call: TRBV5-4
clone_size: -
d_call: -
j_call: TRBJ2-2
cdr3_aa: CASSRTLGPSNTGELFF
cdr3_nt: TGTGCCAGCAGCCGGACATTAGGACCCTCGAACACCGGGGAGCTGTTTTTT

v_call: TRBV5-1
clone_size: -
d_call: TRBD2
j_call: TRBJ2-3
cdr3_aa: CASSLGTSGFTDTQYF
cdr3_nt: TGCGCCAGCAGCTTGGGGACTAGCGGATTCACAGATACGCAGTATTTT

v_call: TRBV25-1
clone_size: -
d_call: -
j_call: TRBJ1-2
cdr3_aa: CASSPYGGNYGYTF
cdr3_nt: TGTGCCAGCAGCCCTTACGGGGGGAACTATGGCTACACCTTC

v_call: TRBV7-8
clone_size: -
d_call: -
j_call: TRBJ2-1
cdr3_aa: CASTPAYRSSYNEQFF
cdr3_nt: TGTGCCAGCACTCCCGCGTACCGGAGCTCCTACAATGAGCAGTTCTTC

v_call: TRBV19
clone_size: -
d_call: -
j_call: TRBJ1-5
cdr3_aa: CASSIGLANQPQHF
cdr3_nt: TGTGCCAGTAGTATCGGTCTAGCCAATCAGCCCCAGCATTTT

v_call: TRBV6-5
clone_size: -
d_call: TRBD2
j_call: TRBJ2-3
cdr3_aa: CASSYTSGSTDTQYF
cdr3_nt: TGTGCCAGCAGTTATACTAGCGGTAGCACAGATACGCAGTATTTT

v_call: TRBV27
clone_size: -
d_call: TRBD1
j_call: TRBJ2-7
cdr3_aa: CASGRGIGQGAEQYF
cdr3_nt: TGTGCCAGCGGACGGGGGATTGGACAGGGGGCCGAGCAGTACTTC

v_call: TRBV7-2
clone_size: -
d_call: -
j_call: TRBJ1-1
cdr3_aa: CASSSLVSAFF
cdr3_nt: TGTGCCAGCAGCTCTCTCGTGTCTGCTTTCTTT

v_call: TRBV10-3
clone_size: -
d_call: TRBD1
j_call: TRBJ2-1
cdr3_aa: CATITSDRGSDNEQFF
cdr3_nt: TGTGCCACCATTACCTCGGACAGGGGGAGTGATAATGAGCAGTTCTTC

v_call: TRBV18
clone_size: -
d_call: -
j_call: TRBJ2-2
cdr3_aa: CASSQQSPGELFF
cdr3_nt: TGTGCCAGCTCACAACAATCCCCCGGGGAGCTGTTTTTT